This T cell receptor beta chain was sequenced during a study of blood T cell repertoires in COVID-19. The wider study: Some COVID-19 samples were acute and others convalescent; all came from the United States, Italy and Spain. Sample material is recorded as cDNA or gDNA derived from T cells, B-cell-depleted T cells, or PBMCs.

The authors' processing: Estimates of nucleated cell counts were drawn from the amplification of reference gene primers. Assay: immunoSEQ multiplex PCR; the TCRdb copy retains only in-frame clones and omits some. From that table come the V and J calls and clone size; the DNA was used to work out D and trimming. The repertoire holds 150,000 to 200,000 clones, with around four fifths as singletons. The ends were cut back, 2 bases at V and 2 bases at J, with 12 bases in the middle. The CDR3 extends over 15 amino acids. In germline, CDR1 is SGHTA, CDR2 FQGNSA. This receptor was taken from an elderly woman with acute or convalescent COVID-19. The specimen was peripheral blood. The J gene is TRBJ2-5, the V gene TRBV7-2, with D unclear. The DNA of the CDR3 is TGTGCCAGCAGCTTATCCTCCGGGTCTCAAGAGACCCAGTACTTC. Protein product: CASSLSSGSQETQYF.